This TCR beta chain came from a study of blood T cells in healthy people across ages. Study-level findings and limits: Diversity was estimated from one million T cells, and these estimates were considered underestimates.

Next came a second PCR, run for 7 to 11 cycles, which used a sample-barcoded 5' primer along with a J-beta primer mix. TCRdb used MiXCR to reprocess the 5' RACE reads, holding one entry per CDR3 protein. This sample yields around 1,900,000 distinct CDR3 sequences, of which 30% to 40% are seen a single time; 20% to 25% belongs to the top ten. CDR1 is PRHDT and CDR2 is FYEKMQ in the germline V gene (reference sequence). The CDR3 is 17 residues long. Only a few counts were recorded for this clonotype. The antigen is not known. At one boundary the junction diverges from the germline segment, which might be a read error.

The rearrangement links TRBV13 to TRBJ2-6; the match to TRBD1 covers 7 bases. This receptor was obtained from a human donor in good health. The sample consisted of blood. In DNA form, the CDR3 reads TGTGCCAGCGGCCCCTGGACAGGTCCCTCTGGGGCCAATGTCCTGACTTTC. Protein product: CASGPWTGPSGANVLTF.